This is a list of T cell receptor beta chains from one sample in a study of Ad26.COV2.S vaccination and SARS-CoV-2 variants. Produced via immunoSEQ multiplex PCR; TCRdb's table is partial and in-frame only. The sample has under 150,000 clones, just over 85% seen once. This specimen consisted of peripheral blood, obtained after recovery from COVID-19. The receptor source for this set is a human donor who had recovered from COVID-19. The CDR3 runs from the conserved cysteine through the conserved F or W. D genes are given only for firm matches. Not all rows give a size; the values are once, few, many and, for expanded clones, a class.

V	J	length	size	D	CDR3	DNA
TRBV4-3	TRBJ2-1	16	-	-	CASSQDDQGLVDEQFF	TGCGCCAGCAGCCAAGATGATCAGGGGTTGGTCGATGAGCAGTTCTTC
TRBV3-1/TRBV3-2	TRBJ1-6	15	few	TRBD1	CASSQNDRDTSPLHF	TGTGCCAGCAGCCAGAACGACAGGGATACTTCACCCCTCCACTTT
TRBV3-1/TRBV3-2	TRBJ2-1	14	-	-	CASSHSKRGDEQFF	TGTGCCAGCAGCCACTCCAAGAGAGGGGACGAGCAGTTCTTC
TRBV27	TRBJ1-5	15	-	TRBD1	CASSSGTGSNQPQHF	TGTGCCAGCAGTTCCGGGACAGGCAGCAATCAGCCCCAGCATTTT
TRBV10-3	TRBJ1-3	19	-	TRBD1	CAISERDRGGNNSGNTIYF	TGTGCCATCAGTGAAAGGGACAGGGGAGGAAATAACTCTGGAAACACCATATATTTT
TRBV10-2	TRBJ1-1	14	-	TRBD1	CASRRDSKNTEAFF	TGCGCCAGCAGACGGGACAGTAAGAACACTGAAGCTTTCTTT
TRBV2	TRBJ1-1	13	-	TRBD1	CASSEGQGAEAFF	TGTGCCAGCAGTGAAGGCCAGGGGGCTGAAGCTTTCTTT
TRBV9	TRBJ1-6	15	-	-	CASSPQHEGNSPLHF	TGTGCCAGCAGCCCCCAACATGAGGGGAATTCACCCCTCCACTTT
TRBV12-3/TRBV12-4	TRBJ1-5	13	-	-	CASSLYGTQPQHF	TGTGCCAGCAGTTTATATGGGACTCAGCCCCAGCATTTT
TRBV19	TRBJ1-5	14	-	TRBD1	CASSLRTGSQPQHF	TGTGCCAGTAGCCTTAGGACAGGGTCTCAGCCCCAGCATTTT
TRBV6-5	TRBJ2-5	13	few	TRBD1	CASSRDRGETQYF	TGTGCCAGCAGCCGGGACAGGGGAGAGACCCAGTACTTC
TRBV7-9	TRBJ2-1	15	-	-	CASSISWDSYNEQFF	TGTGCCAGCAGCATTAGCTGGGACTCCTACAATGAGCAGTTCTTC
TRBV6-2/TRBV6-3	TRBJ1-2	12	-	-	CASSYDGRGYTF	TGTGCCAGCAGTTACGACGGGCGAGGCTACACCTTC
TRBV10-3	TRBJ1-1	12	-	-	CAIMAENTEAFF	TGTGCCATCATGGCAGAGAACACTGAAGCTTTCTTT
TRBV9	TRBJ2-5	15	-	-	CASSVATVAGETQYF	TGTGCCAGCAGCGTAGCTACAGTAGCCGGGGAGACCCAGTACTTC
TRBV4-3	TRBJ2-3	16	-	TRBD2	CASSQDLGGTTDTQYF	TGCGCCAGCAGCCAAGACTTGGGGGGGACCACAGATACGCAGTATTTT
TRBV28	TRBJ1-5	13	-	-	CASSWSGKQPQHF	TGTGCCAGCAGTTGGAGCGGAAAACAGCCCCAGCATTTT
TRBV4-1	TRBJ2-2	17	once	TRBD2	CASSQALAGRNTGELFF	TGCGCCAGCAGCCAAGCGTTAGCGGGGCGAAACACCGGGGAGCTGTTTTTT
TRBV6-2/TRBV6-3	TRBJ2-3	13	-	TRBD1	CASSQGAGDTQYF	TGTGCCAGCAGTCAGGGGGCAGGAGATACGCAGTATTTT
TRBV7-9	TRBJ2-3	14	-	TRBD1	CASSSTGEADTQYF	TGTGCCAGCAGCTCGACAGGGGAGGCAGATACGCAGTATTTT
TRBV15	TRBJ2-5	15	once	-	CATSNSGRRQETQYF	TGTGCCACCAGCAATTCGGGACGCCGCCAAGAGACCCAGTACTTC
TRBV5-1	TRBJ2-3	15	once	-	CASSLEDLLGDTQYF	TGCGCCAGCAGCTTGGAGGACCTCCTGGGGGATACGCAGTATTTT
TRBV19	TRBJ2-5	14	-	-	CASRPPGAVETQYF	TGTGCCAGTAGGCCTCCCGGGGCCGTAGAGACCCAGTACTTC
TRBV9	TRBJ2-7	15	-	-	CASSVAFALIYEQYF	TGTGCCAGCAGCGTAGCTTTCGCGTTGATATACGAGCAGTACTTC
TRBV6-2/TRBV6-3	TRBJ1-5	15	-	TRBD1	CASSYRDRARQPQHF	TGTGCCAGCAGTTATCGAGACAGGGCGCGGCAGCCCCAGCATTTT
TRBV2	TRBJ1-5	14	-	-	CASSEDGVPQPQHF	TGTGCCAGCAGTGAAGATGGGGTTCCTCAGCCCCAGCATTTT
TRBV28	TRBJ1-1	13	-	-	CASSLTVFIGAFF	TGTGCCAGCAGTTTAACAGTTTTTATCGGAGCTTTCTTT
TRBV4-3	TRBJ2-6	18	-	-	CASSQDWEDNSGANVLTF	TGCGCCAGCAGCCAAGATTGGGAGGATAACTCTGGGGCCAACGTCCTGACTTTC
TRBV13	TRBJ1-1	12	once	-	CASSPSSAEAFF	TGTGCCAGCAGCCCCAGTAGCGCTGAAGCTTTCTTT
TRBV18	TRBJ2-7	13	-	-	CASSPTGTYEQYF	TGTGCCAGCTCACCTACAGGGACCTACGAGCAGTACTTC
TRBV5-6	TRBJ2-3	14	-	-	CASSFWAPTDTQYF	TGTGCCAGCAGCTTTTGGGCCCCCACAGATACGCAGTATTTT
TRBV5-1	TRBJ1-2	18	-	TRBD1	CASSALTGGAAANYGYTF	TGCGCCAGCAGCGCCCTAACAGGGGGAGCGGCAGCTAACTATGGCTACACCTTC
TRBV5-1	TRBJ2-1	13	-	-	CASSLTEYNEQFF	TGCGCCAGCAGCTTGACCGAGTACAATGAGCAGTTCTTC
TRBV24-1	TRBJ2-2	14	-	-	CATSDRTSTGELFF	TGTGCCACCAGTGACCGAACAAGTACCGGGGAGCTGTTTTTT
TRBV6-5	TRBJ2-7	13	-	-	CASSYSPSYEQYF	TGTGCCAGCAGTTACTCGCCCTCCTACGAGCAGTACTTC
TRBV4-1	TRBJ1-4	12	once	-	CASSQVGGKLFF	TGCGCCAGCAGCCAAGTAGGTGGAAAACTGTTTTTT
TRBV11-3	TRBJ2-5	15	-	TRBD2	CASSAGTSSGETQYF	TGTGCCAGCAGCGCCGGGACTAGCTCGGGAGAGACCCAGTACTTC
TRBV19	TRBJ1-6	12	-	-	CASSIGRTPLHF	TGTGCCAGTAGTATTGGGCGGACACCCCTCCACTTT
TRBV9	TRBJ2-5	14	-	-	CASSVDSLGETQYF	TGTGCCAGCAGCGTCGACAGTTTAGGGGAGACCCAGTACTTC
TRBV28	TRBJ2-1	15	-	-	CASSARGTIYNEQFF	TGTGCCAGCAGTGCCAGGGGAACTATCTACAATGAGCAGTTCTTC
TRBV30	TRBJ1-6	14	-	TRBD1	CAWSRGQGRGRIHF	TGTGCCTGGAGTAGGGGACAGGGTCGGGGACGGATCCACTTT
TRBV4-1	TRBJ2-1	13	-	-	CASSQTGYNEQFF	TGCGCCAGCAGCCAAACAGGGTACAATGAGCAGTTCTTC
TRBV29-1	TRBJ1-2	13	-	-	CSALDRGVYGYTF	TGCAGCGCCCTGGACCGAGGTGTCTATGGCTACACCTTC
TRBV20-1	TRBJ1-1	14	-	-	CSASNRRGDTEAFF	TGCAGTGCTAGTAATCGTAGGGGGGACACTGAAGCTTTCTTT
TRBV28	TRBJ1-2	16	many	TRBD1	CASTLSAGTGDYGYTF	TGTGCCAGCACTCTATCTGCCGGGACAGGGGACTATGGCTACACCTTC
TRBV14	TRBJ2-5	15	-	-	CASSQINSGDETQYF	TGTGCCAGCAGCCAAATAAACTCGGGGGATGAGACCCAGTACTTC
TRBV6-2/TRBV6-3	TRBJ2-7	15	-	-	CASSYSGTMGYEQYF	TGTGCCAGCAGTTACTCCGGGACAATGGGCTACGAGCAGTACTTC
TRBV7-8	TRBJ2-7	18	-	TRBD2	CASSQSLAGGPRGHEQYF	TGTGCCAGCAGCCAGTCTCTAGCGGGGGGCCCTCGGGGCCACGAGCAGTACTTC
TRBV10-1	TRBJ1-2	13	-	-	CANSEVEFYGYTF	TGCGCCAACTCCGAGGTCGAATTCTATGGCTACACCTTC
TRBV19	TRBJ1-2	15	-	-	CASSIEGEVIGGYTF	TGTGCCAGTAGTATAGAAGGGGAAGTTATAGGTGGCTACACCTTC
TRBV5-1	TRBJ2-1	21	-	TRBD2	CASSSTKGTSGGFRSYNEQFF	TGCGCCAGCAGCAGTACAAAAGGGACTAGCGGGGGGTTTAGGTCCTACAATGAGCAGTTCTTC
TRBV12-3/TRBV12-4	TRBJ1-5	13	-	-	CASSPRRDQPQHF	TGTGCCAGCAGCCCACGAAGGGATCAGCCCCAGCATTTT
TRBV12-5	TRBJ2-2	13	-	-	CASGRGGGGELFF	TGTGCTAGTGGCCGAGGGGGAGGCGGGGAGCTGTTTTTT
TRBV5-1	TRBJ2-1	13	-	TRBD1	CASSTGAANEQFF	TGCGCCAGCTCCACAGGGGCCGCCAATGAGCAGTTCTTC
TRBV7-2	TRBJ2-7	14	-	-	CASSPRTQAYEQYF	TGTGCCAGCAGCCCCCGGACACAGGCGTACGAGCAGTACTTC
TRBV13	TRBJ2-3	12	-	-	CASSLGSDTQYF	TGTGCCAGCAGCTTAGGTTCCGATACGCAGTATTTT
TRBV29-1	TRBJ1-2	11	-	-	CSSGRGDGYTF	TGCAGCTCTGGGAGGGGGGATGGCTACACCTTC
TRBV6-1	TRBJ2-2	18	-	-	CASSERKSLGYETGELFF	TGTGCCAGCAGTGAAAGGAAGAGCCTGGGGTATGAGACCGGGGAGCTGTTTTTT